This is a list of T cell receptor beta chains from one sample in a study of human T cells and chemical hapten exposure. MiXCR, applied by TCRdb to the RACE reads, yields one record per CDR3 protein. Found here are tens of thousands of distinct CDR3 sequences, over 9.5% of them singletons; the top ten hold 2.2%. Sequences were derived from whole blood, sampled in connection with sensitization to the hapten diphenylcyclopropenone (DPC). The receptors stem from a middle-aged man with alopecia areata. Some clones in this sample may be carry-over from other donors' samples. Each CDR3 is given with its conserved first and last residue. The D gene is left open where the match is weak. Clone size, where shown, is once, few, many, or a class for clones that have expanded.

size: few
D: TRBD2
J: TRBJ2-3
V: TRBV30
CDR3: CAWSGLAGMADTQYF
DNA: TGTGCCTGGAGTGGGCTAGCGGGAATGGCAGATACGCAGTATTTT

size: .
D: TRBD2
J: TRBJ2-2
V: TRBV29-1
CDR3: CSVREGGGNTGELFF
DNA: TGCAGCGTGCGGGAGGGAGGGGGGAACACCGGGGAGCTGTTTTTT

size: few
D: TRBD2
J: TRBJ2-7
V: TRBV12-3/TRBV12-4
CDR3: CASSLGVAGPYEQYF
DNA: TGTGCCAGCAGTTTAGGGGTAGCGGGCCCCTACGAGCAGTACTTC

size: .
D: .
J: TRBJ1-2
V: TRBV29-1
CDR3: CSVEFIVGGIGYGYTF
DNA: TGCAGCGTTGAATTCATTGTGGGGGGAATCGGCTATGGCTACACCTTC

size: few
D: .
J: TRBJ1-1
V: TRBV7-9
CDR3: CASSLEQGRTEAFF
DNA: TGTGCCAGCAGCTTAGAGCAGGGGAGGACTGAAGCTTTCTTT

size: .
D: TRBD1
J: TRBJ2-2
V: TRBV3-1
CDR3: CASSHNIGQGGSGELFF
DNA: TGTGCCAGCAGCCATAATATCGGACAGGGGGGGTCCGGGGAGCTGTTTTTT

size: .
D: .
J: TRBJ2-2
V: TRBV7-2
CDR3: CASSPGRGVEAGELFF
DNA: TGTGCCAGCAGCCCTGGGAGGGGGGTTGAGGCCGGGGAGCTGTTTTTT

size: few
D: TRBD1
J: TRBJ2-1
V: TRBV6-2/TRBV6-3
CDR3: CASSRQGGFSYNEQFF
DNA: TGTGCCAGCAGCCGACAGGGTGGTTTCTCCTACAATGAGCAGTTCTTC

size: few
D: .
J: TRBJ2-3
V: TRBV29-1
CDR3: CSVPAGSGSDTQYF
DNA: TGCAGCGTTCCAGCAGGGAGTGGGTCAGATACGCAGTATTTT

size: .
D: TRBD2
J: TRBJ2-1
V: TRBV29-1
CDR3: CSVEAGGFSSYNEQFF
DNA: TGCAGCGTTGAGGCGGGGGGGTTTAGCTCCTACAATGAGCAGTTCTTC

size: many
D: .
J: TRBJ1-5
V: TRBV6-6
CDR3: CASSYSIGSGVNQPQHF
DNA: TGTGCCAGCAGTTACTCGATTGGTTCCGGGGTCAATCAGCCCCAGCATTTT

size: few
D: .
J: TRBJ2-1
V: TRBV4-3
CDR3: CASSQDRGGTYNEQFF
DNA: TGCGCCAGCAGCCAAGATCGGGGCGGGACCTACAATGAGCAGTTCTTC

size: .
D: .
J: TRBJ2-1
V: TRBV19
CDR3: CASSRSSGGGSYNEQFF
DNA: TGTGCCAGTAGTAGATCTAGCGGAGGGGGCTCCTACAATGAGCAGTTCTTC

size: many
D: .
J: TRBJ1-3
V: TRBV28
CDR3: CASSFAETGQSGNTIYF
DNA: TGTGCCAGCAGTTTTGCAGAAACAGGGCAGTCTGGAAACACCATATATTTT

size: .
D: .
J: TRBJ2-3
V: TRBV3-1
CDR3: CASSDSPTTDTQYF
DNA: TGTGCCAGCAGTGACAGCCCCACCACAGATACGCAGTATTTT

size: .
D: TRBD1
J: TRBJ1-2
V: TRBV29-1
CDR3: CSVEKFRQGNGYTF
DNA: TGCAGCGTTGAAAAATTTCGACAGGGAAACGGCTACACCTTC

size: few
D: .
J: TRBJ1-3
V: TRBV6-5
CDR3: CASSYTVQSGNTIYF
DNA: TGTGCCAGCAGTTACACGGTTCAATCTGGAAACACCATATATTTT

size: many
D: TRBD2
J: TRBJ2-7
V: TRBV28
CDR3: CASSFLAGRYEQYF
DNA: TGTGCCAGCAGTTTTCTAGCGGGAAGGTACGAGCAGTACTTC